This T cell receptor (beta chain) was identified during a study of T cells in Graves' hyperthyroidism and ophthalmopathy. The CDR3 has 13 amino acids. In germline, CDR1 is SEHNR, CDR2 FQNEAQ (reference sequence). After removal of 11 bases from V and 2 bases from J, the junction contained 6 bases not matched to a gene. The table lists this clonotype with many counts. The antigen is undetermined. Graves' hyperthyroidism showing no ophthalmopathy progression within 18 months was considered stable. Pregnant or lactating patients were excluded, as were those with uncontrolled infection or other autoimmune disease. Using RNA transcripts as the source, TCR beta CDR3 regions were amplified. Carried out on the TCR CDR3, a first-round RT-PCR used the HTBI primer set. TCRdb passed the multiplex PCR reads through MiXCR, listing each CDR3 protein once. The data show around 190,000 distinct CDR3 sequences, about 15% seen once.

General study results and limits: Expanded thyroid clonotypes (above 0.001) were mostly also found in blood.

The sequenced sample consisted of blood. This sequence was found in a woman in her fifties or sixties with Graves' hyperthyroidism. J is TRBJ2-1 and V is TRBV7-9; 7 nucleotides align to TRBD2. CDR3 DNA: TGTGCCGGATCGAGCGGGGCCTACAATGAGCAGTTCTTC. It is translated as CAGSSGAYNEQFF.